Shown below are 8 T cell receptor beta chains from a single sample sequenced in a study of cytomegalovirus exposure and HLA in healthy donors (dated by TCRdb to about 2017). Receptors were amplified or captured by the immunoSEQ multiplex PCR assay. A mixture of 60 forward primers for TCR Vbeta segments and 13 reverse primers for TCR Jbeta segments was used in the multiplex PCR. Drawn from immuneACCESS, this table holds only the in-frame rearrangements with V and J called that TCRdb kept. Clones are partly lost; checked studies trace under half to an unresolved V gene and leave the rest unexplained. Across this sample there are 100,000 to 120,000 clones, with around four fifths seen only once. 2.5% to 3% of the sample is taken by the ten largest. Sequencing used PBMCs. The origin of the receptors is a woman between 55 and 75 years old in good health and CMV-seropositive.

The chain employs TRBV7-3 and TRBJ2-2; 8 bases line up with TRBD2. Germline CDR1 and CDR2: SGHTA and FQGTGA. Unmatched junction bases numbered 10, after V lost 3 bases and J lost 7 bases. CDR3 length: 16 amino acids. CDR3 amino acids: CASSLLEREFDGELFF. The DNA for the CDR3 is TGTGCCAGCAGCTTGTTGGAGCGGGAGTTCGACGGGGAGCTGTTTTTT.

The rearrangement uses TRBV28 and TRBJ2-5; possibly TRBD1 for D (6 bases). The germline V and J ends were trimmed by 6 bases and 0 bases, with 14 bases remaining between them. Germline values: CDR1 MDHEN, CDR2 SYDVKM. The CDR3 has 15 amino acids. CDR3 residues: CASSTTTGNQETQYF. For the CDR3, the DNA is TGTGCCAGCAGCACCACCACAGGGAACCAAGAGACCCAGTACTTC. Variable domain in full (rest from reference TRBV28 and TRBJ2-5): DVKVTQSSRYLVKRTGEKVFLECVQDMDHENMFWYRQDPGLGLRLIYFSYDVKMKEKGDIPEGYSVSREKKERFSLILESASTNQTSMYLCASSTTTGNQETQYFGPGTRLLVL.

This chain joins TRBV10-3 and TRBJ2-5; TRBD1 agrees at 10 bases. The trim removed 6 bases at V and 5 bases at J, leaving 9 bases unmatched. Looked up from germline, CDR1 is ENHRY and CDR2 is SYGVKD. This CDR3 region has 15 residues. CDR3 loop: CAISEGDRGVETQYF. CDR3 sequence (DNA): TGTGCCATCAGCGAAGGGGACAGGGGCGTGGAGACCCAGTACTTC.

The CDR3 is CASSLSLLWAGSEQYF. CDR3 DNA sequence: TGTGCCAGCAGTTTATCCCTGCTGTGGGCGGGGAGCGAGCAGTACTTC. This sequence joins TRBV27 and TRBJ2-5; tentative D call: TRBD2 (6 bases). Near its end, the DNA agrees better with TRBJ2-7, so the J call may be wrong. CDR3 size: 16 residues. Germline CDR1 and CDR2: MNHEY and SMNVEV (reference sequence).

The CDR3 here is CASSAPRSGGSNTGELFF. CDR3 coding DNA: TGTGCCAGCAGCGCCCCTAGGAGCGGGGGGTCGAACACCGGGGAGCTGTTTTTT. V gene TRBV9 combines with J gene TRBJ2-2; 9 nucleotides align to TRBD2. The CDR3 covers 18 residues. Germline V gives CDR1 SGDLS, CDR2 YYNGEE. V gave up 3 bases and J gave up 0 bases; unmatched junction bases: 9.

The chain couples TRBV15 to TRBJ1-2; 9 bases are a match to TRBD1. CDR3 length equals 15 residues. In germline, CDR1 is LNHNV, CDR2 YYDKDF (reference sequence). V dropped 0 bases and J dropped 8; count of bases not matched to a gene: 7. The CDR3 DNA sequence: TGTGCCACCAGCAGAGACGTACAGGGGGCAGGCGGCTACACCTTC. Protein sequence: CATSRDVQGAGGYTF.

V usage is TRBV27 and J usage is TRBJ2-1; D is possibly TRBD2 (5 bases). The CDR3 consists of 15 residues. CDR1 MNHEY and CDR2 SMNVEV come from the germline V gene (reference sequence). V was cut by 4 bases and J by 9 bases, with 19 bases left in between. CDR3 DNA sequence: TGTGCCAGCAGTTCACTAGGAGTTGGGTATATTGAGCAGTTCTTC. It specifies CASSSLGVGYIEQFF.

J is TRBJ2-7 and V is TRBV18, with 12 bases fitting TRBD2. Germline V gene sequence: CDR1 KGHSH, CDR2 LQKENI. With 6 bases clipped from V and 5 bases from J, the junction kept 5 bases outside the gene matches. The CDR3 is 14 amino acids. The CDR3 coding sequence is TGTGCCAGCTCGACTAGCGGGAGCCCCCACGAGCAGTACTTC. It codes for CASSTSGSPHEQYF.